This is a list of T cell receptor beta chains from one sample in a study of shared clonotypes between healthy human individuals. Only in-frame clones appear in the TCRdb table, and some are missing; sequencing was by immunoSEQ multiplex PCR. The sample has roughly 1.5 million clones; 98% are singletons. Material for sequencing was naive CD4+ T cells sorted from blood. The receptors were sampled from a man between 25 and 39 years old in good health. CDR3s include the opening cysteine and the closing phenylalanine or tryptophan. Fields, in order: clone size, V gene, D gene, CDR3 length, J gene, CDR3 DNA, CDR3 protein. D genes are given only for firm matches. A row's size may be missing; if present it is once, few, many or a size class.

once,TRBV7-2,-,13,TRBJ1-3,TGTGCCAGCAGAGACGGACCTGGAAACACCATATATTTT,CASRDGPGNTIYF
-,TRBV29-1,TRBD1,13,TRBJ1-1,TGCAGCGTAGCCCCAGGGGGGGACACTGAAGCTTTCTTT,CSVAPGGDTEAFF
-,TRBV5-4,TRBD1,15,TRBJ2-7,TGTGCCAGCAGTCCCGTGGGACAGGGTGTCAACGAGCAGTACTTC,CASSPVGQGVNEQYF
-,TRBV5-1,-,14,TRBJ1-1,TGCGCCAGCAGCTTCTGGGGGGTGAACACTGAAGCTTTCTTT,CASSFWGVNTEAFF
-,TRBV10-3,TRBD1,15,TRBJ2-7,TGTGCCATCAGTGGGAGGGACAGGCTAACCTACGAGCAGTACTTC,CAISGRDRLTYEQYF
-,TRBV11-2,-,12,TRBJ2-3,TGTGCCAGCAGCTTATCCCCCGATACGCAGTATTTT,CASSLSPDTQYF
-,TRBV5-4,TRBD1,14,TRBJ1-4,TGTGCCAGCAGCTCCGGGACAGCTCCCGAAAAACTGTTTTTT,CASSSGTAPEKLFF
-,TRBV5-1,-,15,TRBJ2-2,TGCGCCAGCAGCCGTGACAGGAGGAACACCGGGGAGCTGTTTTTT,CASSRDRRNTGELFF
-,TRBV6-6,-,14,TRBJ1-4,TGTGCCAGCAGCTTCATGGAGTTTAATGAAAAACTGTTTTTT,CASSFMEFNEKLFF
-,TRBV7-2,TRBD1,14,TRBJ2-2,TGTGCCAGCAGTATACAGGGGGCGGCCGGGGAGCTGTTTTTT,CASSIQGAAGELFF
-,TRBV10-3,-,12,TRBJ2-7,TGTGCCATGGGGAGGCAGAACTACGAGCAGTACTTC,CAMGRQNYEQYF
-,TRBV5-1,-,14,TRBJ2-3,TGCGCCAGCAGCTTGGGGCGGTACACAGATACGCAGTATTTT,CASSLGRYTDTQYF
-,TRBV28,-,15,TRBJ2-2,TGTGCCAGCAGGTCCACAGGGGGAGGGTCCGGGGAGCTGTTTTTT,CASRSTGGGSGELFF
-,TRBV5-1,-,16,TRBJ1-1,TGCGCCAGCAGCTTCCGAGGGGTCATGAAGAACACTGAAGCTTTCTTT,CASSFRGVMKNTEAFF
-,TRBV25-1,-,17,TRBJ2-3,TGTGCCAGCAGTGAACTATGGACCGGCAGACCCACAGATACGCAGTATTTT,CASSELWTGRPTDTQYF
once,TRBV4-1,TRBD2,18,TRBJ2-7,TGCGCCAGCAGCCAGGGACTAGCGGGAAGGAGATCCCCCTACGAGCAGTACTTC,CASSQGLAGRRSPYEQYF
-,TRBV18,TRBD1,18,TRBJ1-4,TGTGCCAGCTCACCCACCGGGACAGGAATTTCAGCTAATGAAAAACTGTTTTTT,CASSPTGTGISANEKLFF
once,TRBV29-1,TRBD2,18,TRBJ2-7,TGCAGCGTTGAAGATGCTAGACCGGGACTATCCTACTCCTACGAGCAGTACTTC,CSVEDARPGLSYSYEQYF